This T cell receptor beta chain comes out of a study of blood T cells in healthy people across ages (dated by TCRdb to between 2014 and 2017). About the full investigation: In model experiments, template switching captured about one uniquely barcoded TCR beta cDNA molecule for every two T cells. The donors were divided into four age groups: young (average around 16 years), middle-aged (roughly 40), aged (about 62) and long-lived (roughly 82). The study measured age-related changes in TCR beta repertoire diversity using deep sequencing normalized with unique cDNA molecular identifiers. Two additional independent replicas of 1 million unique cDNA reads from the same blood draw were analyzed for two donors (one aged 18 to 30 and one aged 80 or older). Donors of different ages were randomly distributed across sequencing lanes to avoid experimental bias.

Between the V and J ends, shortened by 4 bases and 7 bases respectively, the junction contains 10 bases. CDR1 and CDR2 were assigned from the germline V gene as SGHTA and FQGTGA. CDR3 length: 13 amino acids, cysteine to phenylalanine. The only DNA kept is the CDR3, 39 bases in frame from the first base. Systemically healthy Caucasian individuals from Russia, about 38 in total and aged about 6 to 100 years, were included as donors. Ten milliliters of peripheral blood were drawn from each donor into EDTA-treated Vacutainer tubes. Ficoll-Paque density-gradient centrifugation was used to isolate PBMCs, with at least 7 million per sample. Total RNA was extracted from PBMCs with Trizol reagent, with at least 5.5 micrograms obtained per sample. Naive CD45RAhigh/CD27high T cell percentages were measured by flow cytometry on a PBMC aliquot from every donor. Worth noting for this clonotype: No antigen is known for it. The input lacks base qualities; no much larger clone sits a single base away.

Beyond this particular receptor, the publication reports: Compared with the aged group, the long-lived group had more naive CD4+ T cells, fewer expanded clones and increased TCR diversity, suggesting age selection. Estimates of total diversity from one million sequenced T cells were regarded as lower bounds and underestimates. Because profiling used bulk unsorted PBMCs, naive and antigen-experienced compartments could not be compared conclusively. Observed TCR beta diversity per million T cells fell roughly linearly with age, and a significant reduction was already apparent by age roughly 40. A strong correlation was found between observed TCR beta diversity and the percentage of naive T cells measured by flow cytometry. The CMV infection status of donors was not known, potentially confounding age-related changes in expanded clonotypes.

The library was built by means of 5' RACE. A second PCR of about 6 to 12 cycles was performed with a sample-barcoded 5' primer and a J-beta primer mix. A unique molecular identifier was introduced onto each TCR beta cDNA molecule by a template-switch 5' adaptor carrying 12 random nucleotides. Each sample yielded at least 2.5 million CDR3-containing paired-end reads. The Mint cDNA synthesis kit, primed by a TRBC-specific oligonucleotide, was used to synthesize first-strand cDNA from all RNA. Following uracil-DNA glycosylase treatment, a first 18-cycle PCR with universal primers M1SS and BC2_uni_R was performed on all cDNA. The study's own analysis went as follows. For normalization, 1 million high-quality reads were randomly selected from each sample, with every read carrying a distinct molecular identifier. Instead of being binned into consensus sequences, reads with shared molecular identifiers were discarded. CDR3 identification, clonotype clustering and error correction used MiTCR with a Q25 quality threshold and the strictest error-elimination algorithm. A nonparametric unseen species model with Euler transformation was used to estimate lower-bound total TCR beta diversity. The public sequencing data were trimmed at Q25 with fastp and processed into clonotypes with MiXCR by TCRdb, which kept only in-frame beta chains. Under each unique CDR3 protein, matching rows form one entry showing the most common genes and DNA. These V and J calls are TCRdb output, not the study's own analysis. Here the sample has 1.8 million or so distinct CDR3 sequences; approximately 40% occur a single time. More than 20% of the sample is in the top ten clones.

The TCR originated in a human donor in good health. The V gene is TRBV7-3 and the J gene is TRBJ2-2; the best D guess is TRBD1, with 6 bases matching. Specimen: blood. DNA sequence: TGTGCCAGCAGCTCCCAGGGGTACGGGGAGCTGTTTTTT. Its product reads: CASSSQGYGELFF.